This T cell receptor beta chain appears in the sequencing data of a study of cytotoxic CD8 clonotypes in ibrutinib-treated CLL. Whole-study context: Response sampling came at median 12 months of treatment, ranging about 6 to 40 months.

Study-level results: The public clonotypes identified were infrequent and showed contraction or stability on treatment.

To note about this clone: Its antigen is as yet unknown.

Depth targeted 1 in 200,000 to 1 in 1 million T cells, averaging 10x coverage per clonotype. Measured with immunoSEQ multiplex PCR; TCRdb has only the in-frame clones, and not every one. This sample has about 130,000 clones, with approximately 83% found just once. This receptor was obtained from a human donor with chronic lymphocytic leukemia. The sample consisted of PBMCs, taken after 24 months of ibrutinib treatment.

The CDR3, as DNA: TGTGCCAGCAGACGGGGTTTGGCCTACGAGCAGTACTTC. This sequence encodes CASRRGLAYEQYF. The rearrangement links TRBV6-6 to TRBJ2-7; a possible D gene is TRBD2 (5 bases). The CDR3 totals 13 residues. Trimming shortened V by 6 bases and J by 2 bases, and 11 bases separated the two germline ends. CDR1 and CDR2 (germline): MNHNY, SVGAGI (reference sequence).